This TCR beta chain was sequenced for a study of shared clonotypes between healthy human individuals (TCRdb year 2020). In terms of the full investigation: A few men and a couple of women, aged 18 to 49 years, made up the cohort. For each donor, CD4 naive and CD4 memory were each given three plates, CD8 naive was given two plates, and CD8 memory was given one plate. Different laboratories and diverse techniques were used to prepare libraries and sequence TCR repertoires, to increase sequencing depth and limit assay-specific biases. The study deeply sequenced blood TCR repertoires of about 5 healthy adults to estimate repertoire size and the extent of clonotype sharing between individuals. Per donor, leukapheresis produced somewhere between about 0.9 and 9.5 billion PBMCs. Broad study findings and their caveats: Naive subsets generally had larger estimated clonotype richness than memory subsets did. Sampling was restricted to blood, and TCR repertoires in tissue are likely to differ from TCR repertoires in blood. Pairwise subsampling indicated that sequencing depth was expected to affect the degree of clonotype sharing among donors. Around 5.4% of naive CD4, 3.5% of naive CD8, approximately 2% of memory CD4, and about 0.4% of memory CD8 clonotypes were shared across several donors. Compared with non-shared clonotypes, clonotypes shared by all four sorted-subset donors had higher generation probabilities. Incomplete sequencing was indicated by rarefaction of sorted-subset datasets, despite the large sequencing depth. The genetic and exposure-history diversity represented was limited by the small number of donors.

The CDR3 starts with the cysteine, ends with the phenylalanine, and has 15 residues. Kept here is only the CDR3 DNA, which spans 45 bases and is read in frame from base 1. A distance of 18 bases separates the germline ends of V and J, which lose 5 bases and 5 bases respectively. Reading the germline V gene gives CDR1 SGHTA and CDR2 FQGNSA. The donors were healthy, HIV-negative adults who had no recently reported acute infections or vaccinations. Every donor was a Caucasian adult residing in Nashville, Tennessee, USA. CD4+ T cells were enriched by magnetic negative selection; naive cells were then positively selected on CD45RA, and the negative fraction formed the memory subset. Blood was collected by leukapheresis, and PBMCs were isolated by Ficoll-Histopaque density gradient centrifugation and then cryopreserved in liquid nitrogen vapor phase. Analytical flow cytometry was used to check the purity and quantity of every magnetically sorted T cell population. From each sorted fraction, genomic DNA was isolated and quantified by UV absorbance on a Nanodrop 2000c.

Using the deep immunoSEQ assay, TCR CDR3 regions were amplified from genomic DNA by multiplex PCR. Genomic DNA extracted from each cell subset was distributed evenly over all wells of several immunoSEQ 96-well plates, and each plate served as one replicate. Each replicate PCR for sorted subsets received about 220 ng genomic DNA, equal to roughly 30,000 T cell genomes. The purified libraries were quantified using a Qubit 3.0 fluorometer, sized with a Bioanalyzer 2100, and then quantified again using the KAPA Library Quantification kit. Every immunoSEQ 96-well plate was sequenced on a separate single-read 150-cycle Illumina NextSeq 550 flow cell. The authors processed their data as follows. Because the immunoSEQ output included only junctional sequences and no quality scores, the filtering could not be the same as the filtering used for full-length reads. To assign V/J genes and CDR3, sequences were annotated using PyIR, a Python wrapper for IgBLAST v1.9, with IMGT germline references. Reads were filtered out if the reads had weak V/J assignments (E-value above 1e-6), no CDR3, stop codons, out-of-frame junctions, or ambiguous translated residues. V3J clonotypes were defined by identical inferred V gene, J gene, and CDR3 amino acid sequence. To compute the percentage overlap between repertoires, the number of shared unique clonotypes was divided by the size of the smaller repertoire. Repertoire richness was assessed with RTK rarefaction, the Chao1 estimator, and Recon v2.1 estimates of unobserved clonotypes. Generation probabilities for all TCRbeta clonotypes obtained by the gDNA method from a handful of donors were computed using OLGA. TCRdb took this table from immuneACCESS and kept in-frame rearrangements with V and J called. Such tables lack part of the clones; where checked against another copy, unresolved V genes explain under half of the gap, and the rest is unexplained. V, J and clone size are those of that table, while D and trimming were read from the DNA. The sample has 850,000 to 1,200,000 clones on record, 65% to 80% of them singletons. The ten largest clones add up to less than 1.5% of the sample.

As concerns this clone: Its antigen has not been determined. Per-nucleotide qualities are absent, and no much larger clonotype sits a single base away.

The sequence was obtained from a man aged 18 to 29 in good health. The chain was built from TRBV7-2 and TRBJ2-5; no D gene is confidently identified. Sequenced material: memory CD4+ T cells sorted from blood. The cell subset or site label on this specimen signifies: CD45RA-negative fraction. CDR3 sequence: CASSPTLGSPETQYF. DNA sequence: TGTGCCAGCAGCCCAACTCTCGGGTCCCCGGAGACCCAGTACTTC.